This T cell receptor beta chain was sequenced for a study of CD8 T cells in Susac syndrome. This CDR3 is built from 16 residues. V was trimmed by 3 bases and J by 3 bases, leaving 18 bases between them. It was with random hexamers that about 0.45 to 1 ug RNA was reverse transcribed. TCRdb used MiXCR to reprocess the immunoSEQ multiplex PCR reads, holding one entry per CDR3 protein. The sample includes about 200,000 distinct CDR3 sequences, roughly 95% of them seen just once. Sequences were obtained from CD4+ T cells from PBMCs. The source is a human donor with multiple sclerosis. J is TRBJ2-7 and V is TRBV23-1; a weak D match, TRBD2 (6 bases). TRBV23-1 is marked as an open reading frame, function uncertain. CDR3 in amino acids: CASSQSFGGICYEQYF. Written as DNA, the CDR3 is TGCGCCAGCAGTCAGTCTTTCGGCGGGATTTGCTACGAGCAGTACTTC.